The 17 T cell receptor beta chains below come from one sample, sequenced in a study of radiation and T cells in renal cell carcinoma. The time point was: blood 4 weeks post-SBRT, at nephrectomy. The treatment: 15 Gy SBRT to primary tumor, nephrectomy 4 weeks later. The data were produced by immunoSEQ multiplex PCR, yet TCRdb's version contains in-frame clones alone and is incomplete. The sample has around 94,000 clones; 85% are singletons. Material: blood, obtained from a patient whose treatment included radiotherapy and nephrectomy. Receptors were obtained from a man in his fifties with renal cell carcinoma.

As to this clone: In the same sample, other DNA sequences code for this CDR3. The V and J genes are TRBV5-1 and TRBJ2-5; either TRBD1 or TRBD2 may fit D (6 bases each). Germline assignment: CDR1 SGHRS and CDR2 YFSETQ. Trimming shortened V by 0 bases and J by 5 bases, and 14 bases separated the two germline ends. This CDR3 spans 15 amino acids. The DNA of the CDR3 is TGCGCCAGCAGCTTGGTTTCACGGGGGCGGGAGACCCAGTACTTC. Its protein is CASSLVSRGRETQYF.

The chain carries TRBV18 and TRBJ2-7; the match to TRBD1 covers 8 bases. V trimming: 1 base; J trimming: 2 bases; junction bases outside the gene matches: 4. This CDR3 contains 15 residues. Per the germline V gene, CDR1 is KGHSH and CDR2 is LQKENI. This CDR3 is CASSPLRTGPYEQYF. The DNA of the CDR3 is TGTGCCAGCTCACCACTGAGGACAGGGCCCTACGAGCAGTACTTC.

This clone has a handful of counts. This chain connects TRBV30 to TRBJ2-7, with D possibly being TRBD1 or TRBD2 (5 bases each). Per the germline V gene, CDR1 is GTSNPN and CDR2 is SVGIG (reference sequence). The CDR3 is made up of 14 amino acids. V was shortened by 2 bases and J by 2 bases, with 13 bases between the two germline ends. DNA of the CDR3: TGTGCCTGGAGTCCCGGGACGGTAACCTACGAGCAGTACTTC. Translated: CAWSPGTVTYEQYF.

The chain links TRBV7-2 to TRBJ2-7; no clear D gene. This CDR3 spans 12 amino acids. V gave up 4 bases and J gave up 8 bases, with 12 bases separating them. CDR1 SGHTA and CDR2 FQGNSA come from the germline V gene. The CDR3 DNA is TGTGCCAGCAGCTCTAACTTCAGACAGCAGTACTTC. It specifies CASSSNFRQQYF. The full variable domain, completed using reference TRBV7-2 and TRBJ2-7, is GAGVSQSPSNKVTEKGKDVELRCDPISGHTALYWYRQSLGQGLEFLIYFQGNSAPDKSGLPSDRFSAERTGGSVSTLTIQRTQQEDSAVYLCASSSNFRQQYFGPGTRLTVT.

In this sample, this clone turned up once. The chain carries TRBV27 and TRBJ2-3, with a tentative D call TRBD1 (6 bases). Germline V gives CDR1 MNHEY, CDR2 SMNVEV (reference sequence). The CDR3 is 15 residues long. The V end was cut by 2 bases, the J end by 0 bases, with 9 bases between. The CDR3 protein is CASSLETGSTDTQYF. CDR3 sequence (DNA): TGTGCCAGCAGTTTAGAGACAGGAAGCACAGATACGCAGTATTTT.

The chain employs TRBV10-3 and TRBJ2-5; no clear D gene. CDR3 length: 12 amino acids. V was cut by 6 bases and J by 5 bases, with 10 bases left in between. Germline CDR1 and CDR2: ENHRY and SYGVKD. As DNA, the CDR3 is TGTGCCATCAGCGAACACTCGGAGACCCAGTACTTC. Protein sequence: CAISEHSETQYF.

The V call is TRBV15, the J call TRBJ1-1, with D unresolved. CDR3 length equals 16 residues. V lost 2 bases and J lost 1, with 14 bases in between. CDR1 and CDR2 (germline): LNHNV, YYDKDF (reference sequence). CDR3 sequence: CATSRSRTSGNTEAFF. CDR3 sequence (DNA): TGTGCCACCAGCAGATCCCGGACTTCAGGGAACACTGAAGCTTTCTTT. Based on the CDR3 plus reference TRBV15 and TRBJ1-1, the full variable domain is DAMVIQNPRYQVTQFGKPVTLSCSQTLNHNVMYWYQQKSSQAPKLLFHYYDKDFNNEADTPDNFQSRRPNTSFCFLDIRSPGLGDTAMYLCATSRSRTSGNTEAFFGQGTRLTVV.

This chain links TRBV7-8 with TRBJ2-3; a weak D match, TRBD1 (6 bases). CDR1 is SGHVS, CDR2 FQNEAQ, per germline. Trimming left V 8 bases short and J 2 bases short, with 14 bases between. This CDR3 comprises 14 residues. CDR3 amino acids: CASGRDTYTDTQYF. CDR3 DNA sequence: TGTGCCAGCGGCCGGGACACCTACACAGATACGCAGTATTTT.

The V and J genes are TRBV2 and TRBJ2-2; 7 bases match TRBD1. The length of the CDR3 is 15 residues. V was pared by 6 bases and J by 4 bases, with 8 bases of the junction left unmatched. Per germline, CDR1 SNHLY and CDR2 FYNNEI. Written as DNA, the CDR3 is TGTGCCAGCAGAGCCCGGGACAGATTCACCGGGGAGCTGTTTTTT. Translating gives CASRARDRFTGELFF.

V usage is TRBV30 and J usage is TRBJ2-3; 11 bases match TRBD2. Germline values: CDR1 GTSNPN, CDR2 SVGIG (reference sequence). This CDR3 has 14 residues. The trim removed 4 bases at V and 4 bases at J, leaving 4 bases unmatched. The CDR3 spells CAWNSGGAPDTQYF. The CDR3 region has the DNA TGTGCCTGGAATAGCGGGGGGGCCCCAGATACGCAGTATTTT.

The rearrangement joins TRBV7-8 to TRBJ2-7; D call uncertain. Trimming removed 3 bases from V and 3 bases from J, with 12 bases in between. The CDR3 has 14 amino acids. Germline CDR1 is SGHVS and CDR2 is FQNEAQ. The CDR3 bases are TGTGCCAGCAGCTTCAGCTTTGGAGACTACGAGCAGTACTTC. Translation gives CASSFSFGDYEQYF.

The CDR3 nucleotides read TGTGCCAGCAGGCTGCAGGGGTCTGGAAACACCATATATTTT. It yields the protein CASRLQGSGNTIYF. The chain employs TRBV7-8 and TRBJ1-3, with a weak D call TRBD1 (6 bases). CDR1 is SGHVS, CDR2 FQNEAQ, per germline. V was shortened by 6 bases and J by 1 base, with 10 bases between the two germline ends. This CDR3 spans 14 amino acids.

CDR3 sequence: CASSVTAPSYGYTF. As DNA, the CDR3 is TGTGCCAGCAGTGTGACAGCGCCGTCCTATGGCTACACCTTC. This chain links TRBV6-1 with TRBJ1-2, with D perhaps matching TRBD1 (5 bases). Trimming took 4 bases from V and 4 from J, leaving 13 bases between them. There are 14 residues in the CDR3. The V gene's germline CDR1 is MNHNS and CDR2 SASEGT.

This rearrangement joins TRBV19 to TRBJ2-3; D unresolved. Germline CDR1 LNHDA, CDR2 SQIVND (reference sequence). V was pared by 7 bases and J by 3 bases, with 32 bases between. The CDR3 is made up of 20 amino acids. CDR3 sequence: CASNPSREGPERIITDTQYF. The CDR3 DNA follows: TGTGCCAGTAACCCCTCGAGAGAAGGTCCGGAGAGGATAATAACAGATACGCAGTATTTT.

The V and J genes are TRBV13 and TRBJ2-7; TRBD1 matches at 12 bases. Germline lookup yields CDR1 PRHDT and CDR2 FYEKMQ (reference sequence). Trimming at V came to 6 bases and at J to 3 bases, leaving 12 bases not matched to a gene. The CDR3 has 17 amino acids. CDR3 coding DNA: TGTGCCAGCAGGCGCTCCGGGACAGGGGGCCGTTACTACGAGCAGTACTTC. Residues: CASRRSGTGGRYYEQYF.

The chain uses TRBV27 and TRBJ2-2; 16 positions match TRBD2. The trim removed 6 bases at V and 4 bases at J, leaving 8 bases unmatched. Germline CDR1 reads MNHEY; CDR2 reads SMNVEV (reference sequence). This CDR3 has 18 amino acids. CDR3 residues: CASRGGLAGGRFTGELFF. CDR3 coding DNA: TGTGCCAGCAGGGGGGGACTAGCGGGAGGGCGATTCACCGGGGAGCTGTTTTTT.

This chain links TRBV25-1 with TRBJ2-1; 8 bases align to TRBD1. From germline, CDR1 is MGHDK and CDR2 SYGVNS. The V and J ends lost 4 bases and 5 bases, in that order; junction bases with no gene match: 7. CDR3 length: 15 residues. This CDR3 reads CASSAGQGRNNEQFF. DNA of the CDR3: TGTGCCAGCAGTGCCGGACAGGGTAGAAACAATGAGCAGTTCTTC.